This TCR beta chain was identified in a study of CD8 T cells in Susac syndrome. Comments on this clonotype: Its cognate antigen is unknown.

Study-level findings and limits: As acknowledged by the study, its TCR sequencing and HLA analysis included a relatively small number of individuals.

Through negative isolation, CD4+ and CD8+ T cells were obtained, while TEMRA cells were enriched using FACS. After extraction with the RNeasy kit, about 0.45 to 1 ug of the RNA was reverse transcribed using random hexamers. TCRdb processed the immunoSEQ multiplex PCR reads anew with MiXCR; each CDR3 protein has one entry. The sample consists of fewer than 350,000 distinct CDR3 sequences, 75% to 90% of them appearing once. The trim removed 4 bases at V and 6 bases at J, leaving 2 bases unmatched. The length of the CDR3 is 11 residues. Germline CDR1 is SQVTM and CDR2 is ANQGSEA. Sequenced sample: CD8+ T cells from PBMCs. This clonotype was sampled from a human donor with multiple sclerosis. This chain uses TRBV29-1 with TRBJ1-2; TRBD1 matches at 7 bases. CDR3 in amino acids: CSVGGQDGYTF. The CDR3 nucleotides are TGCAGCGTTGGAGGACAGGATGGCTACACCTTC.